This T cell receptor (beta chain) was sequenced for a study of vaccination and CD4 T cells after COVID-19. This clonotype was observed a handful of times. The target antigen is unknown. Documented treatment: approximately 10-day PBMC culture with coronavirus spike peptide pools or control peptides (ViraFEST assay). Trimming removed 6 bases from V and 3 bases from J, with 15 bases in between. The CDR3 sequence is 14 residues long. CDR1 MNHEY and CDR2 SMNVEV come from the germline V gene (reference sequence). The assay that was used to sequence DNA from cultured CD4+ T cells was the Oncomine TCR Beta short-read assay. In TCRdb, the PCR reads were re-called with MiXCR into one record per CDR3 protein. The profile shows approximately 10,000 distinct CDR3 sequences, 58% of them singletons.

The chain employs TRBV27 and TRBJ2-7; D gene uncertain. The sample consisted of CD4+ T cells from blood, cultured in vitro. This receptor was taken from a human donor who had recovered from COVID-19. The chain's CDR3 is CASRGHGVDYEQYF. The CDR3 DNA follows: TGTGCCAGCAGGGGCCACGGAGTAGACTACGAGCAGTACTTC.